This entry lists 28 T cell receptor beta chains sequenced from one sample in a study of cytomegalovirus exposure and HLA in healthy donors. This PCR relied on a set of 60 Vbeta primers and 13 Jbeta primers. Data came from immunoSEQ multiplex PCR; TCRdb stores just in-frame clones and leaves some out. The sample has some 150,000 clones, around three quarters seen once. Sample: PBMCs. Receptors originate from a man in his forties in good health and CMV-seronegative.

This chain connects TRBV7-2 to TRBJ1-4; perhaps TRBD1 as D (5 bases). Trimming removed 6 bases from V and 8 bases from J, with 19 bases in between. CDR1 SGHTA and CDR2 FQGNSA come from the germline V gene. This CDR3 spans 15 amino acids. CDR3 region: CASSNRGNLGEKLFF. CDR3 bases: TGTGCCAGCAGTAACCGGGGGAACCTGGGGGAAAAACTGTTTTTT.

Here the CDR3 reads CASSRTSGTDTQYF. DNA for the CDR3: TGTGCCAGCAGTAGGACTAGCGGTACAGATACGCAGTATTTT. J is TRBJ2-3 and V is TRBV27, with 10 bases aligning to TRBD2. The germline gives CDR1 MNHEY, CDR2 SMNVEV (reference sequence). The CDR3 sequence is 14 residues long. The J segment lost 3 bases and the V segment lost 5 bases, leaving 2 bases of the junction unmatched.

The V gene is TRBV2, the J gene TRBJ1-2; 7 bases match TRBD1. The germline V gene encodes CDR1 SNHLY and CDR2 FYNNEI. The CDR3 is 14 amino acids. The V gene end was trimmed by 5 bases and the J gene end by 2 bases; junction bases not matched to a gene: 5. CDR3 in DNA: TGTGCCAGCAGTCAAAGGGGGCCGAACTATGGCTACACCTTC. It translates to CASSQRGPNYGYTF. Looking up the rest from reference TRBV2 and TRBJ1-2 gives the full variable domain: EPEVTQTPSHQVTQMGQEVILRCVPISNHLYFYWYRQILGQKVEFLVSFYNNEISEKSEIFDDQFSVERPDGSNFTLKIRSTKLEDSAMYFCASSQRGPNYGYTFGSGTRLTVV.

This clone has more than one count but fewer than ten. The gene calls are TRBV28 and TRBJ2-3; perhaps TRBD2 as D (6 bases). Trimming stripped 3 bases from V and 3 bases from J, with 7 bases between. Germline CDR1 and CDR2: MDHEN and SYDVKM. The CDR3 extends over 13 amino acids. Here the CDR3 DNA reads TGTGCCAGCAGTTTTGGGGGGACAGATACGCAGTATTTT. It translates to CASSFGGTDTQYF. The whole variable domain, remainder taken from reference TRBV28 and TRBJ2-3, is DVKVTQSSRYLVKRTGEKVFLECVQDMDHENMFWYRQDPGLGLRLIYFSYDVKMKEKGDIPEGYSVSREKKERFSLILESASTNQTSMYLCASSFGGTDTQYFGPGTRLTVL.

The chain uses TRBV2 and TRBJ1-2; 9 nucleotides agree with TRBD1. CDR3 size: 13 residues. Germline V gene data show CDR1 as SNHLY and CDR2 as FYNNEI. V shed 9 bases and J 7 bases; nucleotides not matched to a gene: 9. The CDR3 DNA is TGTGCCAGTTCTAGGGACAGGGAGAGTGGCTACACCTTC. Amino acids: CASSRDRESGYTF.

This clone was counted a few times. The junction shows a germline mismatch at one end, possibly a read error. The chain's CDR3 is CSVVRLGRSNIRSF. The DNA of the CDR3 is TGCAGCGTTGTACGGCTGGGCAGGTCGAACATTAGATCCTTC. The chain couples TRBV29-1 to TRBJ1-2; D uncertain. The CDR3 is made up of 14 amino acids. Per the germline V gene, CDR1 is SQVTM and CDR2 is ANQGSEA.

The chain couples TRBV4-3 to TRBJ2-5, with a tentative D call TRBD1 (6 bases). This CDR3 has 15 amino acids. CDR1 and CDR2 (germline): LGHNA, YSLEER. V was shortened by 0 bases and J by 3 bases, with 11 bases between the two germline ends. The CDR3 is CASSQETGVEETQYF. The CDR3, as DNA: TGCGCCAGCAGCCAAGAGACAGGAGTAGAAGAGACCCAGTACTTC.

This clone was counted a few times. V and J are TRBV15 and TRBJ2-5, with TRBD1 as a possible D gene (5 bases). The germline V gene has CDR1 LNHNV and CDR2 YYDKDF (reference sequence). V lost 0 bases and J 5 bases, leaving 13 bases between the germline ends. The CDR3 spans 15 residues. CDR3 DNA sequence: TGTGCCACCAGCAGAGATCTGGCAGGGCGGGAGACCCAGTACTTC. Protein product: CATSRDLAGRETQYF.

J is TRBJ2-4 and V is TRBV4-1; 9 bases match TRBD1. Germline V gives CDR1 MGHRA, CDR2 YSYEKL. Trimming removed 0 bases from V and 0 bases from J; junction bases left unmatched: 9. This CDR3 is built from 19 residues. The CDR3 protein is CASSQDLGQGTLAKNIQYF. CDR3 coding DNA: TGCGCCAGCAGCCAAGACCTAGGACAGGGGACCTTAGCCAAAAACATTCAGTACTTC.

This chain joins TRBV19 and TRBJ2-3, with 9 bases identical to TRBD2. Trimming took 7 bases from V and 9 from J; bases not matched to a gene: 14. Germline values: CDR1 LNHDA, CDR2 SQIVND (reference sequence). The CDR3 totals 15 residues. The CDR3 DNA follows: TGTGCCAGTATTGCGGGGAGCGGGAGGAGGGGGACGCAGTATTTT. Its protein is CASIAGSGRRGTQYF.

The chain links TRBV21-1 to TRBJ2-3; the DNA was not compared with TRBD1, the D call given in the table. TRBV21-1 is a pseudogene segment. There are 14 residues in the CDR3. The chain's CDR3 is CASSKARGQGGQYF. The CDR3 nucleotides are TGTGCCAGCAGCAAAGCGCGTGGACAGGGAGGGCAGTATTTT.

This rearrangement joins TRBV6-5 to TRBJ2-5; maybe TRBD1 (6 bases). The ends were cut back, 6 bases at V and 5 bases at J, with 13 bases in the middle. Germline CDR1 reads MNHEY; CDR2 reads SVGAGI. The CDR3 length is 13 residues. The CDR3 is CASRKQGRETQYF. The CDR3 DNA reads TGTGCCAGCAGAAAACAGGGTCGGGAGACCCAGTACTTC.

In this sample, this clone turned up a few times. This chain connects TRBV10-3 to TRBJ2-1; TRBD2 matches 7 bases. The germline gives CDR1 ENHRY, CDR2 SYGVKD. The CDR3 runs 15 residues. J gave up 3 bases and V 2 bases, and 4 bases lay outside the gene matches. This CDR3 reads CAISESSGYYNEQFF. In DNA, the CDR3 is TGTGCCATCAGTGAGAGTAGCGGGTACTACAATGAGCAGTTCTTC.

The gene calls are TRBV13 and TRBJ2-5, with TRBD2 as a possible D gene (6 bases). The V gene's germline CDR1 is PRHDT and CDR2 FYEKMQ (reference sequence). The CDR3 covers 14 residues. V was cut by 0 bases and J by 2 bases, with 7 bases left in between. CDR3 protein: CASSLGGGQETQYF. CDR3 nucleotides: TGTGCCAGCAGCTTAGGGGGGGGTCAAGAGACCCAGTACTTC.

This chain connects TRBV19 to TRBJ2-7; 9 positions match TRBD2. The CDR3 length is 13 residues. Germline V CDR1 and CDR2: LNHDA, SQIVND (reference sequence). Unmatched junction bases numbered 2, after V lost 5 bases and J lost 3 bases. This chain's CDR3 is CASSQAGGYEQYF. The CDR3 nucleotides read TGTGCCAGTAGTCAAGCGGGAGGCTACGAGCAGTACTTC.

The chain joins TRBV6-4 to TRBJ2-1, with 10 bases lining up with TRBD2. Germline CDR1 MRHNA, CDR2 SNTAGT. J gave up 9 bases and V 0 bases, and 11 bases lay outside the gene matches. The CDR3 consists of 17 residues. CDR3 bases: TGTGCCAGCAGTGACTCATCGCTAGCGGGAGTCGGGGGTGAGCAGTTCTTC. Translation: CASSDSSLAGVGGEQFF.

This clone has just a few counts. This chain uses TRBV5-1 with TRBJ2-7; 9 bases fit TRBD2. Germline-derived CDR1 and CDR2 are SGHRS and YFSETQ. V dropped 0 bases and J dropped 2; count of bases not matched to a gene: 0. This CDR3 region has 14 residues. The CDR3 sequence is CASSLASGTYEQYF. The CDR3 DNA reads as TGCGCCAGCAGCTTGGCTAGCGGGACCTACGAGCAGTACTTC.

This chain joins TRBV28 and TRBJ2-5, with D possibly matching TRBD2 (5 bases). Germline loops: CDR1 MDHEN, CDR2 SYDVKM. V lost 9 bases and J 4 bases, leaving 6 bases between the germline ends. The CDR3 is 10 amino acids. This CDR3 reads CASGRETQYF. Written as DNA, the CDR3 is TGTGCCAGTGGGAGAGAGACCCAGTACTTC.

The chain joins TRBV4-3 to TRBJ2-1; possible D gene TRBD1, 5 bases. The germline CDR1 and CDR2 sequences are LGHNA and YSLEER. The CDR3 has 14 residues. V was cut by 1 base and J by 6 bases, with 10 bases left in between. The CDR3 sequence: CASSQGGQLNEQFF. DNA of the CDR3: TGCGCCAGCAGCCAAGGCGGACAACTCAATGAGCAGTTCTTC.

J is TRBJ2-3 and V is TRBV11-2; D remains unclear. Germline values: CDR1 SGHAT, CDR2 FQNNGV. The CDR3 extends over 12 amino acids. Trimming removed 4 bases at V and 8 bases at J, with 10 bases between. The CDR3 DNA is TGTGCCAGCAGCTCTCGACTTTCTACGCAGTATTTT. As protein: CASSSRLSTQYF.

The V gene is TRBV9, the J gene TRBJ2-7; tentatively, D is TRBD2 (5 bases). The CDR3 extends over 15 amino acids. Germline loops: CDR1 SGDLS, CDR2 YYNGEE. With 1 base removed from V and 6 bases from J, the gap between germline ends came to 17 bases. Here the CDR3 DNA reads TGTGCCAGCAGCGTATTTCAGGCCGGGATGGGCGAGCAGTACTTC. It encodes CASSVFQAGMGEQYF.

This chain joins TRBV7-9 and TRBJ1-1, with a tentative D call TRBD1 (6 bases). V was trimmed by 4 bases and J by 1 base, leaving 7 bases between them. Germline V gene data show CDR1 as SEHNR and CDR2 as FQNEAQ (reference sequence). The CDR3 runs to 13 residues. CDR3 coding DNA: TGTGCCAGCAGCTGGACAGAGAACACTGAAGCTTTCTTT. Its protein product is CASSWTENTEAFF.

This clone was recorded a few times. The rearrangement uses TRBV5-8 and TRBJ2-7, with 9 bases identical to TRBD2. Germline V CDR1 and CDR2: SGHTS, YDEGEE. CDR3 length: 15 residues. The junction had 4 bases not matched to a gene; V was cut back by 0 bases and J by 3 bases. The CDR3: CASSLGPSGIYEQYF. The CDR3 region has the DNA TGTGCCAGCAGCTTGGGGCCTAGCGGGATCTACGAGCAGTACTTC.

There are a few counts of this clone. The identical CDR3 is also encoded by other nucleotide sequences in the sample. The V and J genes are TRBV29-1 and TRBJ2-5; 11 bases are shared with TRBD1. Unmatched junction bases numbered 8, after V lost 7 bases and J lost 4 bases. Looked up from germline, CDR1 is SQVTM and CDR2 is ANQGSEA. The CDR3 consists of 14 residues. The CDR3 DNA follows: TGCAGCGCGGACAGGGGGCGGTTCGGAGAGACCCAGTACTTC. Its protein product is CSADRGRFGETQYF.

This clone has a handful of counts. At one end, the junction sequence differs from germline, possibly due to a read error. The chain links TRBV7-9 to TRBJ2-7, with 10 nucleotides matching TRBD1. Germline V gene data show CDR1 as SEHNR and CDR2 as FQNEAQ (reference sequence). The CDR3 length is 14 residues. The DNA of the CDR3 is TGTTCCAGCAGCTTGACAGGGGGCTGGGAGGAGCAGTACTTC. Protein: CSSSLTGGWEEQYF. Full variable domain (missing parts from reference TRBV7-9 and TRBJ2-7): DTGVSQNPRHKITKRGQNVTFRCDPISEHNRLYWYRQTLGQGPEFLTYFQNEAQLEKSRLLSDRFSAERPKGSFSTLEIQRTEQGDSAMYLCSSSLTGGWEEQYFGPGTRLTVT.

V is TRBV28 and J is TRBJ2-3; 8 nucleotides line up with TRBD1. Per the germline V gene, CDR1 is MDHEN and CDR2 is SYDVKM. V lost 1 base, J lost 1 base, and 4 bases stayed unmatched. CDR3 length: 16 residues. The CDR3: CASSLLGRGRTDTQYF. CDR3 nucleotide sequence: TGTGCCAGCAGTTTATTGGGCAGGGGGCGCACAGATACGCAGTATTTT.

V gene TRBV19 combines with J gene TRBJ2-1, with D perhaps matching TRBD2 (6 bases). Germline V gives CDR1 LNHDA, CDR2 SQIVND (reference sequence). Trimming took 3 bases from V and 9 from J, leaving 6 bases between them. The CDR3 is 11 residues long. CDR3 sequence reads: CASSIGSEQFF. CDR3 nucleotides: TGTGCCAGTAGTATCGGGAGTGAGCAGTTCTTC.

This rearrangement joins TRBV29-1 to TRBJ2-2; 9 bases match TRBD2. The V gene's germline CDR1 is SQVTM and CDR2 ANQGSEA. Trimming at V came to 1 base and at J to 5 bases, leaving 2 bases not matched to a gene. This CDR3 region has 14 residues. CDR3 coding DNA: TGCAGCGTTGAAGCCCTAGCGGGAACCGGGGAGCTGTTTTTT. Translation: CSVEALAGTGELFF.